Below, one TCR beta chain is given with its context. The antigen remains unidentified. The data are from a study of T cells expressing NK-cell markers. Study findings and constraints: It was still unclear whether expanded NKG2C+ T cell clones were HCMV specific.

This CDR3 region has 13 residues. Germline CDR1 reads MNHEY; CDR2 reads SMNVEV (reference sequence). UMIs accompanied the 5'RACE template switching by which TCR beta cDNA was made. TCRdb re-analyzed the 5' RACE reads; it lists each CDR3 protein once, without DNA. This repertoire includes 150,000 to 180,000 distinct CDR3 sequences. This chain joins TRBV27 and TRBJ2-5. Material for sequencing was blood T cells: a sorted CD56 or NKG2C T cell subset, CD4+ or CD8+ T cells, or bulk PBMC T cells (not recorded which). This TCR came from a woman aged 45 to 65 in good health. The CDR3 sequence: CASRVAVQETQYF.